Sequencing of this TCR beta chain was carried out in a study of shared clonotypes between healthy human individuals. Looking at the study overall: The people who gave samples were a couple of women and a few men aged 18 to 49.

This CDR3 has 13 residues. Trimming pared 7 bases from V and 6 bases from J, leaving 19 bases between. Germline V gene sequence: CDR1 SQVTM, CDR2 ANQGSEA. Naive CD8 isolation took CD45RO-negative cells positively selected for CCR7 and excluded terminally differentiated effector memory CD45RA+ cells. General study results and limits: Non-shared clonotypes had lower generation probabilities than clonotypes shared by all four sorted-subset donors. Investigators collected only blood, and repertoires in tissues likely differ.

The authors ran the assay at deep level. TCRdb keeps only in-frame clones here, not all; method: immunoSEQ multiplex PCR. The repertoire consists of about 2,200,000 clones, with 85% to 95% occurring once and the leading ten covering 1.5% to 2%. About this clone: The antigen remains undetermined.

V gene TRBV29-1 combines with J gene TRBJ2-7; D unresolved. Specimen: naive CD8+ T cells from PBMCs. This sequence originates from a man younger than 30 in good health. Some clones in this sample may be carry-over from other donors' samples. The DNA for the CDR3 is TGCAGCGGATTCGACGGCGTCGCTGTCGAGCAGTACTTC. It yields the protein CSGFDGVAVEQYF.